The sequence of this T cell receptor beta chain was determined in a study of identical twins. Overall study results and limits: Out-of-frame TCR alpha sharing observed in monozygotic twins exceeded model estimates. Conclusions were based on cross-sectional statistical analysis, without following the same donors. Compared with unrelated sharing, twin-shared out-of-frame alpha sequences had more low-probability sequences.

All donors comprised healthy Caucasians. This clonotype was detected ten times or more. Its antigen remains unidentified. CDR1 is SGHDN and CDR2 is FVKESK in the germline V gene. Trimming took 1 base from V and 8 from J, leaving 11 bases between them. The CDR3 totals 13 residues. TCRdb passed the 5' RACE reads through MiXCR, listing each CDR3 protein once. The repertoire holds about 200,000 distinct CDR3 sequences, with around a tenth as singletons. The chain carries TRBV14 and TRBJ1-2; D is undetermined. The sequence was collected from a woman aged 18-30 years in good health. The sequencing input was memory (CD45RO+) T cells sorted from blood. CDR3 nucleotides: TGTGCCAGCAGCCAAGCCCGTAATTGGGGCTACACCTTC. Amino acid sequence: CASSQARNWGYTF.